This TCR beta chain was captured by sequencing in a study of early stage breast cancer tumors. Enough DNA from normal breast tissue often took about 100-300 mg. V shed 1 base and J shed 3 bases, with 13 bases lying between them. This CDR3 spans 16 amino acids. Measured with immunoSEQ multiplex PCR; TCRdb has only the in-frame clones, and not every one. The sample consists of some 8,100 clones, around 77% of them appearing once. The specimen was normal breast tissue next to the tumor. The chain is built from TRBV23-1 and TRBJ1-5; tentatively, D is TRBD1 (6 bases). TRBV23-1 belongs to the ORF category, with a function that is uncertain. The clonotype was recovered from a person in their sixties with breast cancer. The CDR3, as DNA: TGCGCCAGCAGTCAATTTCCAGGGGTTATCAATCAGCCCCAGCATTTT. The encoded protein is CASSQFPGVINQPQHF.